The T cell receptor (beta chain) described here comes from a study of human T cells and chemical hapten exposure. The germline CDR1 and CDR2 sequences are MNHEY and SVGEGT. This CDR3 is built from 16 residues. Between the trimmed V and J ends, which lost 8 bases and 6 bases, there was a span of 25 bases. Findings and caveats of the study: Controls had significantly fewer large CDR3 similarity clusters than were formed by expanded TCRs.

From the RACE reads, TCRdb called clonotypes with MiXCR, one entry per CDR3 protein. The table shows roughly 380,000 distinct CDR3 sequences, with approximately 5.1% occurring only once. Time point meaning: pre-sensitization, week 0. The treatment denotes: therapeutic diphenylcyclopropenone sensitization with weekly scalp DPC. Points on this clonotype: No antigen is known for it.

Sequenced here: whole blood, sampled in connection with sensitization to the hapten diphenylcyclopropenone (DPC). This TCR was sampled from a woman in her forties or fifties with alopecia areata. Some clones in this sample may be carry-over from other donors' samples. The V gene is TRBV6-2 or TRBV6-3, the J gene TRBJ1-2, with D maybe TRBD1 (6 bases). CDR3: CASGRGAGSRVHGYTF. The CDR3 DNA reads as TGTGCCAGCGGACGGGGGGCAGGATCCAGAGTCCATGGCTACACCTTC.